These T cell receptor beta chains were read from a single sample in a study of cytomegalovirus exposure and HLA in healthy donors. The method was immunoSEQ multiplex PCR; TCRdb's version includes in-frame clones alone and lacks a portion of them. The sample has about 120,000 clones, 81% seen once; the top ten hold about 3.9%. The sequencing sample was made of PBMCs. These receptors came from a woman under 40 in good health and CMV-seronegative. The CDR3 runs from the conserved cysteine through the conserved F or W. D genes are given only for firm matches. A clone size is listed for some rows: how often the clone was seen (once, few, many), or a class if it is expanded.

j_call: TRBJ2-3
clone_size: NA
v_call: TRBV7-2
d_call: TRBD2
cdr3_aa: CASSQPLRGGDTQYF
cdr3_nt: TGTGCCAGCAGCCAGCCATTACGGGGGGGAGATACGCAGTATTTT

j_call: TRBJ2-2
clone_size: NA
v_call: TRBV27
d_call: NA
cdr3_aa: CASQGGGFTGELFF
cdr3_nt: TGTGCCAGCCAGGGAGGGGGATTCACCGGGGAGCTGTTTTTT

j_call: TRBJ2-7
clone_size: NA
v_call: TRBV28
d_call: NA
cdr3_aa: CASVSTGMGSYEQYF
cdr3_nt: TGTGCCAGCGTCAGCACGGGGATGGGGTCCTACGAGCAGTACTTC

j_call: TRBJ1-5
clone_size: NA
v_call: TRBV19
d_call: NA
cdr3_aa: CASSTGKSNQPQHF
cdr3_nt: TGTGCCAGTAGCACAGGGAAAAGCAATCAGCCCCAGCATTTT

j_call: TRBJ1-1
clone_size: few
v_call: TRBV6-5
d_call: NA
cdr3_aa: CASRHGNTEAFF
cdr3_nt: TGTGCCAGCCGTCACGGGAACACTGAAGCTTTCTTT

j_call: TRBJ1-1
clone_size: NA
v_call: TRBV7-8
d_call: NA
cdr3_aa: CASSLEAQGQAFF
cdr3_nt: TGTGCCAGCAGCTTAGAAGCGCAGGGCCAAGCTTTCTTT

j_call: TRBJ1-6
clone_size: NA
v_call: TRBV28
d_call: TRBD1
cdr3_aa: CASSNKQGAIASPLHF
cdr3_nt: TGTGCCAGCAGTAACAAACAGGGGGCTATCGCGTCACCCCTCCACTTT

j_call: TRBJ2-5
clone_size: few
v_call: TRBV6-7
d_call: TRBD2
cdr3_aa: CASSDQASGTSGSGQETQYF
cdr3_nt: TGTGCCAGCAGTGACCAAGCTTCCGGGACTAGCGGGAGTGGGCAAGAGACCCAGTACTTC

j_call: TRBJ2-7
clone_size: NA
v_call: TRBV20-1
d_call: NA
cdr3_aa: CSAEYYEQYF
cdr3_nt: TGCAGTGCTGAGTACTACGAGCAGTACTTC

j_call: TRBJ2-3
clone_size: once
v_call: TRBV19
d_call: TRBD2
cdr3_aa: CASSIDIGGGDTQYF
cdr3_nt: TGTGCCAGTAGTATAGATATCGGCGGGGGAGATACGCAGTATTTT

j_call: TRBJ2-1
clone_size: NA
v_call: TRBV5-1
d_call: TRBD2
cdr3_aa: CASSSRVSGSSYNEQFF
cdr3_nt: TGCGCCAGCAGCTCCCGGGTGAGCGGGAGTTCCTACAATGAGCAGTTCTTC

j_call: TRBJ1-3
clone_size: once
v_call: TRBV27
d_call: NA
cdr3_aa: CASSPASLGSGNTIYF
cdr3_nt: TGTGCCAGCAGCCCCGCCTCCCTCGGCTCTGGAAACACCATATATTTT

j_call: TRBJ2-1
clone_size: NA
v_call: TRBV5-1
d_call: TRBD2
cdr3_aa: CASSVITSGSNYNEQFF
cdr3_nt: TGCGCCAGCAGCGTGATAACTAGCGGGAGCAACTACAATGAGCAGTTCTTC

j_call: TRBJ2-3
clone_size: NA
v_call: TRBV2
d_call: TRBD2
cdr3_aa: CASSDGGTNF
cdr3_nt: TGTGCCAGCAGTGACGGCGGGACTAATTTT

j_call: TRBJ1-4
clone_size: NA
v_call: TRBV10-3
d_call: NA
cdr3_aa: CAISDAQPDEKLFF
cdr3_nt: TGTGCCATCAGTGATGCGCAACCGGATGAAAAACTGTTTTTT

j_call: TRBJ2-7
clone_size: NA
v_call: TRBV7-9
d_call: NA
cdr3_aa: CASSLDVLVDEQYF
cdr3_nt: TGTGCCAGCAGCTTAGATGTACTAGTCGACGAGCAGTACTTC

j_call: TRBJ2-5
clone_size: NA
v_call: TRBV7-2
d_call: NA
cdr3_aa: CASSSQWTQYF
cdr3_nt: TGTGCCAGCAGCTCGCAGTGGACCCAGTACTTC

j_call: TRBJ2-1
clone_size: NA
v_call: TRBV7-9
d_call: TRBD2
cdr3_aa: CSSSLGLAGGSGNEQFF
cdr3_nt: TGTTCCAGCAGCTTGGGACTAGCGGGAGGCTCGGGGAATGAGCAGTTCTTC

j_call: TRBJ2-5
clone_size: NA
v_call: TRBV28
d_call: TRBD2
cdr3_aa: CASRSGLAGLYQETQYF
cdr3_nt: TGTGCCAGCAGGTCGGGACTAGCGGGACTGTACCAAGAGACCCAGTACTTC

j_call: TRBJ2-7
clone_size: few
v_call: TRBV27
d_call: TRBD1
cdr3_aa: CASSWDSRSYEQYF
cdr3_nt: TGTGCCAGCAGTTGGGACAGCCGCTCCTACGAGCAGTACTTC

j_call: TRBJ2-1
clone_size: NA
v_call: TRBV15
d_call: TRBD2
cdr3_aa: CATSKGTSGRNEQFF
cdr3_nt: TGTGCCACCAGTAAAGGAACTAGCGGGAGAAATGAGCAGTTCTTC

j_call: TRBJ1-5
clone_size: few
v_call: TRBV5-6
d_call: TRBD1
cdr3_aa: CASTTRGRNNQPQHF
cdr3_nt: TGTGCCAGCACCACCAGGGGGAGGAACAATCAGCCCCAGCATTTT

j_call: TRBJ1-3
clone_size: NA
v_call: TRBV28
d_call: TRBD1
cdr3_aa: CASSLWQGGSGNTIYF
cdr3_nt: TGTGCCAGCAGTTTATGGCAGGGGGGCTCTGGAAACACCATATATTTT

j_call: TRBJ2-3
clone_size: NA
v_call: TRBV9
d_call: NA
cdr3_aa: CASSVGTPWDTQYF
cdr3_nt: TGTGCCAGCAGCGTCGGGACTCCGTGGGATACGCAGTATTTT

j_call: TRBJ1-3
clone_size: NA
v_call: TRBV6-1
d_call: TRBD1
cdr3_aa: CASRETGGSGNTIYF
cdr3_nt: TGTGCCAGCAGAGAAACAGGGGGCTCTGGAAACACCATATATTTT

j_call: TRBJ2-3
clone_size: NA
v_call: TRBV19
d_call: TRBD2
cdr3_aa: CASSPLLAGGSGTDTQYF
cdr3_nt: TGTGCCAGTAGTCCCCTTCTAGCGGGAGGAAGTGGCACAGATACGCAGTATTTT

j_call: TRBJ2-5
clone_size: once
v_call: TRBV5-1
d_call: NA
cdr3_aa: CASSPMTGKQETQYF
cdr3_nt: TGCGCCAGCAGCCCAATGACAGGCAAGCAAGAGACCCAGTACTTC

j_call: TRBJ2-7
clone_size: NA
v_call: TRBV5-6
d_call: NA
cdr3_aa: CASSLGGSSYEQYF
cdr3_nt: TGTGCCAGCAGCTTGGGAGGGAGCTCCTACGAGCAGTACTTC

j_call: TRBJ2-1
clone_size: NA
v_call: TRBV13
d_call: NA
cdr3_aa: CASSSIGAKQFF
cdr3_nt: TGTGCCAGCAGCTCCATAGGAGCTAAGCAGTTCTTC

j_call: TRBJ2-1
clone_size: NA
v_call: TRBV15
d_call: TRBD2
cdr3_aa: CATSRPGLALNEQFF
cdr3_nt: TGTGCCACCAGCAGACCGGGACTAGCCCTTAATGAGCAGTTCTTC

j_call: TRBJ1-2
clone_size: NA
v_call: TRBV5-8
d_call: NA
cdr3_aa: CASSLAGVLGGYTF
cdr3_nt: TGTGCCAGCAGCTTGGCCGGTGTGCTCGGTGGCTACACCTTC

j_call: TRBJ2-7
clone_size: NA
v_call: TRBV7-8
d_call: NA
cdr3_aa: CASSTSSYEQYF
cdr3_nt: TGTGCCAGCAGCACGAGCTCCTACGAGCAGTACTTC

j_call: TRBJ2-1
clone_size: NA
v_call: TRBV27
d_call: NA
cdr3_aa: CASSFSGTIDNEQFF
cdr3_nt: TGTGCCAGCAGTTTCAGCGGAACAATAGACAATGAGCAGTTCTTC

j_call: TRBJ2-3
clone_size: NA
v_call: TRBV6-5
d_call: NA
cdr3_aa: CASGSRDTQYF
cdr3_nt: TGTGCCAGCGGGAGTAGGGATACGCAGTATTTT

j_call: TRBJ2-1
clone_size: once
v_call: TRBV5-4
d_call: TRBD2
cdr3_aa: CASSLELAGGNEQFF
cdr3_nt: TGTGCCAGCAGCTTGGAACTAGCGGGAGGCAATGAGCAGTTCTTC

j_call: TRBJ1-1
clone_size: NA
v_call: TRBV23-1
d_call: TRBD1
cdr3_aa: CAGRKGGAGNTEAFF
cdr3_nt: TGCGCCGGTCGGAAAGGGGGCGCTGGGAACACTGAAGCTTTCTTT

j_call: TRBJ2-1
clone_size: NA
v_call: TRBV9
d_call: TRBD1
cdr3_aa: CASSGGDRLYNEQFF
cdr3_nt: TGTGCCAGCAGCGGGGGGGACAGGCTCTACAATGAGCAGTTCTTC

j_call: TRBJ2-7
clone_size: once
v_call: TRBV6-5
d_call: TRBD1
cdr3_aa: CASRGTGSYEQYF
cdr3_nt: TGTGCCAGCAGGGGGACAGGCTCCTACGAGCAGTACTTC

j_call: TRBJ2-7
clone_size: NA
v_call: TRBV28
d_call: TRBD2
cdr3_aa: CASRPGLAGTYEQYF
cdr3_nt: TGTGCCAGCAGGCCTGGGCTAGCGGGTACCTACGAGCAGTACTTC

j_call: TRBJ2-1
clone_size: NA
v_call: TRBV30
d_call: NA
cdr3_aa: CAWSRESGERFF
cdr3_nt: TGTGCCTGGAGCCGGGAAAGCGGAGAACGGTTCTTC

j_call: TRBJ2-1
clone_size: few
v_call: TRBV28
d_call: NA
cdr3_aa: CASSLSGGGVGEQFF
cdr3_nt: TGTGCCAGCAGTCTTTCCGGGGGAGGCGTGGGTGAGCAGTTCTTC

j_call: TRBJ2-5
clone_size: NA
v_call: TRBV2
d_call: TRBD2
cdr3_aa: CASNLRLAGSETQYF
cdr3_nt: TGTGCCAGCAATCTCCGACTAGCGGGATCTGAGACCCAGTACTTC

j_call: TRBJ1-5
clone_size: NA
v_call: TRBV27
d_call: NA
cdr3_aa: CASSLSGGSRQPQHF
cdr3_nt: TGTGCCAGCAGTTTATCTGGAGGGTCAAGACAGCCCCAGCATTTT

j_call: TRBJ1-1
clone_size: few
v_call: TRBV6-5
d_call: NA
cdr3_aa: CASSRGWNTEAFF
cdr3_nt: TGTGCCAGTAGCAGGGGATGGAACACTGAAGCTTTCTTT

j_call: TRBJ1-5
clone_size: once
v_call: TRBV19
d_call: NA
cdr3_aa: CASSISRQENQPQHF
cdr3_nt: TGTGCCAGTAGTATATCCCGACAGGAGAATCAGCCCCAGCATTTT

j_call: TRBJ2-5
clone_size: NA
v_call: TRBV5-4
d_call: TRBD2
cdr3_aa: CASSPGGTSGSRETQYF
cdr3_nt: TGTGCCAGCAGCCCAGGGGGGACTAGCGGGAGTCGGGAGACCCAGTACTTC

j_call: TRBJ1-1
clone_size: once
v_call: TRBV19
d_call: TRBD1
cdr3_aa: CASRSGTGSTEAFF
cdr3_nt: TGTGCCAGCAGATCCGGGACAGGGAGCACTGAAGCTTTCTTT

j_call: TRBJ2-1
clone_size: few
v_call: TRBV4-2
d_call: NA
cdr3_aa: CASSQATGSREQFF
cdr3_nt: TGTGCCAGCAGCCAAGCCACAGGGTCACGAGAGCAGTTCTTC

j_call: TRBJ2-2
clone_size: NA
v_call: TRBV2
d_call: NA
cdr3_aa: CASKELTGELFF
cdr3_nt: TGTGCCAGCAAGGAGCTCACCGGGGAGCTGTTTTTT

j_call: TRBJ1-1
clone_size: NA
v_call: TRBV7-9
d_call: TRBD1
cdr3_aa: CASRGQANTEAFF
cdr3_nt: TGTGCCAGCAGGGGACAGGCGAACACTGAAGCTTTCTTT

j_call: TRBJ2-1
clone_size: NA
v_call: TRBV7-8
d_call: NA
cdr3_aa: CASSKGERSGAYNEQFF
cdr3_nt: TGTGCCAGCAGCAAGGGGGAAAGGAGCGGAGCTTACAATGAGCAGTTCTTC